This T cell receptor (beta chain) was recorded in a study of Graves' ophthalmopathy and Graves' hyperthyroidism. Trimming stripped 2 bases from V and 3 bases from J, with 5 bases between. The germline V gene has CDR1 KGHSH and CDR2 LQKENI. The CDR3 length is 12 residues. Whole-study findings and limits: In separating ophthalmopathy from stable hyperthyroidism, a 13-signature model achieved nearly 90% sensitivity and 65% to 84% specificity. Blood also contained most of the expanded thyroid clonotypes above 0.001 frequency.

This clonotype was seen repeatedly, ten times or more. Its target is unknown. RNA transcripts were the source from which TCR beta CDR3 regions were amplified. First-round RT-PCR relied on HTBI primers, and a second-round multiplex PCR came next. TCRdb analysed the multiplex PCR reads with MiXCR anew, one entry per CDR3 protein. The sample lists more than 150,000 distinct CDR3 sequences, less than 45% occurring once. The J gene is TRBJ2-7, the V gene TRBV18, with no clear D. Sequenced: peripheral blood. The sequence was collected from a woman between 35 and 50 years old with Graves' ophthalmopathy. The CDR3 loop is CASSPENYEQYF. The CDR3 DNA reads TGTGCCAGCTCACCAGAGAACTACGAGCAGTACTTC.